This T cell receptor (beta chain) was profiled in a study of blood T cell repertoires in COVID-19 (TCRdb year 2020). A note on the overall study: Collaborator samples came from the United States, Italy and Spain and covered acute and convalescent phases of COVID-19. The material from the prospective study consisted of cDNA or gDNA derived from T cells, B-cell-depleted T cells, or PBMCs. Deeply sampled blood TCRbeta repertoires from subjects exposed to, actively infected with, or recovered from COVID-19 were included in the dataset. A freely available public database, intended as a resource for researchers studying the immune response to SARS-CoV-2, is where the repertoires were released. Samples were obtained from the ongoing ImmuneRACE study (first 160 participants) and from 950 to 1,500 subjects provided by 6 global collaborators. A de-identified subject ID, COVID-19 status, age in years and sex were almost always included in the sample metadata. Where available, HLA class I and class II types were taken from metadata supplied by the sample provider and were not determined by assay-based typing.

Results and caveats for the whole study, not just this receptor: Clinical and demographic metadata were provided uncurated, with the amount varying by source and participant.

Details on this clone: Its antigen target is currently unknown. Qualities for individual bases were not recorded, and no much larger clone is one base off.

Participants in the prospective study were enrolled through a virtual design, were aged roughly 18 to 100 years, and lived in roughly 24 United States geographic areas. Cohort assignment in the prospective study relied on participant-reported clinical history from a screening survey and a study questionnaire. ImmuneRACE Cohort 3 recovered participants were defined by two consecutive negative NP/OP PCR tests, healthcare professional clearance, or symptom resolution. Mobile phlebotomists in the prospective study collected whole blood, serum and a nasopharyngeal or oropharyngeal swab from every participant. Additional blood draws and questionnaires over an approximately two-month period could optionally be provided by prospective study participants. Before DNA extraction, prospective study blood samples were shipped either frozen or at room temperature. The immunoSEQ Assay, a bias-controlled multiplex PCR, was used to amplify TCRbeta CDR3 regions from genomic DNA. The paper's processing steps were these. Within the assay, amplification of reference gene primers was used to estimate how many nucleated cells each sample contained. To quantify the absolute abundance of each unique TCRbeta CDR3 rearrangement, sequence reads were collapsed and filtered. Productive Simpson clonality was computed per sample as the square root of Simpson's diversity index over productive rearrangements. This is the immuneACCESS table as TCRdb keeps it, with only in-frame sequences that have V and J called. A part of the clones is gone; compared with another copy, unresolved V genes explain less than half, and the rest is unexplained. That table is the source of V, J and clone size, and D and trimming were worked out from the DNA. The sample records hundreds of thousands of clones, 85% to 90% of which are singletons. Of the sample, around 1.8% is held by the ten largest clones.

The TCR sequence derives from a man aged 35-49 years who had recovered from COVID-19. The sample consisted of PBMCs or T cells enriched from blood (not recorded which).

The nucleotides are TGTGCCAGCAGTGAGGGTCAGGTTAGCACAGATACGCAGTATTTT. Its protein reads: CASSEGQVSTDTQYF. The rearranged chain carries TRBV25-1 and TRBJ2-3; confidence is insufficient to name the D gene. Reading the germline V gene gives CDR1 MGHDK and CDR2 SYGVNS. Measured from the cysteine to the phenylalanine, the CDR3 is 15 residues long. Kept here is only the CDR3 DNA, which spans 45 bases and is read in frame from base 1. The V and J ends are trimmed by 3 bases and 0 bases, leaving 10 bases between them.